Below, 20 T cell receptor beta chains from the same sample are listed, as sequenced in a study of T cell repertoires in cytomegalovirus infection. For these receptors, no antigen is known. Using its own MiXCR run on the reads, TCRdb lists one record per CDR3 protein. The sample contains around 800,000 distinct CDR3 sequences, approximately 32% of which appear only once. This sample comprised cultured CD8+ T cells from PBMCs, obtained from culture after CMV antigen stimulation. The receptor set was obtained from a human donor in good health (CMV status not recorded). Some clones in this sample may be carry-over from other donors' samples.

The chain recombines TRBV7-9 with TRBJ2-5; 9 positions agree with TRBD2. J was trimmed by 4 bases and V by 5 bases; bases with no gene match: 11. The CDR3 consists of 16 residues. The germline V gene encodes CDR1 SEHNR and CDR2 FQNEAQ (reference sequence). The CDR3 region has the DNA TGTGCCAGCAGCCCAACCCCCCTAGCGGGGCGAGAGACCCAGTACTTC. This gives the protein CASSPTPLAGRETQYF.

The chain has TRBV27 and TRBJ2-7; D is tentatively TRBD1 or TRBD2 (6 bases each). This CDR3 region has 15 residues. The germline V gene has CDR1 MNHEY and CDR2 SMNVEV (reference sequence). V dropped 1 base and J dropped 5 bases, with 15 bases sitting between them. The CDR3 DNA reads TGTGCCAGCAGTTTATTAGGGGGGTATTGGGACGAGCAGTACTTC. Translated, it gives CASSLLGGYWDEQYF.

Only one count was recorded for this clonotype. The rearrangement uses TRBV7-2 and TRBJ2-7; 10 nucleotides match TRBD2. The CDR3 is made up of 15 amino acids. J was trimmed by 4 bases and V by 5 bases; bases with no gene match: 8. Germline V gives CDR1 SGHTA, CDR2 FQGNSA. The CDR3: CASSPSSSGGYEQYF. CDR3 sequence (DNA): TGTGCCAGCAGCCCCTCGAGTAGCGGGGGGTACGAGCAGTACTTC.

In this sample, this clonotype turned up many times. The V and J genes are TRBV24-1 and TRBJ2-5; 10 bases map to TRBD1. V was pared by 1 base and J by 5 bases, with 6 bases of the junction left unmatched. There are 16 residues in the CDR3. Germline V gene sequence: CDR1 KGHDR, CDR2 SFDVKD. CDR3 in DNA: TGTGCCACCAGTGATTTAAAGACAGGGGGCTTGGAGACCCAGTACTTC. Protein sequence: CATSDLKTGGLETQYF.

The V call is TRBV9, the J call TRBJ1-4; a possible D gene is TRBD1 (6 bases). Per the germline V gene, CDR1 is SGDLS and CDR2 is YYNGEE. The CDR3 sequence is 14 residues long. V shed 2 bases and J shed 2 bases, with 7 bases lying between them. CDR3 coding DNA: TGTGCCAGCAGCGTGAGGGGGACTAATGAAAAACTGTTTTTT. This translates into CASSVRGTNEKLFF.

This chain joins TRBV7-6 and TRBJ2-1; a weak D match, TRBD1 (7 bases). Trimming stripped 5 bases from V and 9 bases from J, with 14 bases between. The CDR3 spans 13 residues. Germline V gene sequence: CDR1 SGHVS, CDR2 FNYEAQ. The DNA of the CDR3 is TGTGCCAGCAGCCGGACAGGAGGGATTGAGCAGTTCTTC. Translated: CASSRTGGIEQFF. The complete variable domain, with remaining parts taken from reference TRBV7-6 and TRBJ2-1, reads GAGVSQSPRYKVTKRGQDVALRCDPISGHVSLYWYRQALGQGPEFLTYFNYEAQQDKSGLPNDRFSAERPEGSISTLTIQRTEQRDSAMYRCASSRTGGIEQFFGPGTRLTVL.

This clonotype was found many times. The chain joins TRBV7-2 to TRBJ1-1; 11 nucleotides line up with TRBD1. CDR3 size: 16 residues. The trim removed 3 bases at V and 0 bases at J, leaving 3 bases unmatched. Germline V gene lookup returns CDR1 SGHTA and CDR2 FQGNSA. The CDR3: CASSFGQGAMNTEAFF. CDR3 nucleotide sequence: TGTGCCAGCAGCTTCGGACAGGGGGCCATGAACACTGAAGCTTTCTTT.

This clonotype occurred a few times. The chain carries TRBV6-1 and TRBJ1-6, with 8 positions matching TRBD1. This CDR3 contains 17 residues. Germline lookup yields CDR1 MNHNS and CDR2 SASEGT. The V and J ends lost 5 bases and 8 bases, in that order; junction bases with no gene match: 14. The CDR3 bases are TGTGCCAGCAGTCATCTACAGGGGGACGGTGGCGATTCACCCCTCCACTTT. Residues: CASSHLQGDGGDSPLHF.

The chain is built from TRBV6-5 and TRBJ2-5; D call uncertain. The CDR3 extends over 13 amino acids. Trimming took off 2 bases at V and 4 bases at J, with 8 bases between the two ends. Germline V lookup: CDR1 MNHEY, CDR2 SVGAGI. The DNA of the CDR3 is TGTGCCAGCAGTTACACCCCTCTAGAGACCCAGTACTTC. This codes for CASSYTPLETQYF.

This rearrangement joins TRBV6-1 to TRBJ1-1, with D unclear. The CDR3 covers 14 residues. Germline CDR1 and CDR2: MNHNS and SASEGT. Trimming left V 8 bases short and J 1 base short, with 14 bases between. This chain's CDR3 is CASAPLWENTEAFF. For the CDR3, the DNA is TGTGCCAGCGCCCCCTTGTGGGAGAACACTGAAGCTTTCTTT.

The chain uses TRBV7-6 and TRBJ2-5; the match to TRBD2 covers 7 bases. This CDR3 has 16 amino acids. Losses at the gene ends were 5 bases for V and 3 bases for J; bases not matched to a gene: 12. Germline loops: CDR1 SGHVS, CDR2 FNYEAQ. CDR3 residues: CASSDYVGGLEETQYF. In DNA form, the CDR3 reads TGTGCCAGCAGCGACTATGTGGGGGGGTTAGAAGAGACCCAGTACTTC.

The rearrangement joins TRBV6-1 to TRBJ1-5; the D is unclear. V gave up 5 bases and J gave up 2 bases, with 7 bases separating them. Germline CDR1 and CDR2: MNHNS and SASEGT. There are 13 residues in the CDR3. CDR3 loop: CASSSDGNQPQHF. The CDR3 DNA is TGTGCCAGCAGTTCGGATGGCAATCAGCCCCAGCATTTT.

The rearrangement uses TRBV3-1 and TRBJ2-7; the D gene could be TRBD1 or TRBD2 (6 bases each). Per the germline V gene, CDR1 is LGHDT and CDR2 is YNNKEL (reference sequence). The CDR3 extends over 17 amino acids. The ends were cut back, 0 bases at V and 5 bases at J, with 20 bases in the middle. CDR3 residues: CASSQDGGFGGKNEQYF. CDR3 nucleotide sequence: TGTGCCAGCAGCCAAGATGGGGGCTTCGGGGGCAAGAACGAGCAGTACTTC.

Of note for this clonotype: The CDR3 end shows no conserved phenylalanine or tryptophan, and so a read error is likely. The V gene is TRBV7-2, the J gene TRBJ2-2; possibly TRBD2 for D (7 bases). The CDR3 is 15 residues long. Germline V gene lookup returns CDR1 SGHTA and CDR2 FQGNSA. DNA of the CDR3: TGTGCCAGCAGCTTCGGGGGGCCGAACATCGGGGAGCTGTTTTCT. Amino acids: CASSFGGPNIGELFS.

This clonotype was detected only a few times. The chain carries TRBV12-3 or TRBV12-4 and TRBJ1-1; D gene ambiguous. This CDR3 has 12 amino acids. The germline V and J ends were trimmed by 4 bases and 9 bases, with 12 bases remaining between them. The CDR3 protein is CASSSTPFQAFF. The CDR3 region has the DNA TGTGCCAGCAGTTCAACCCCTTTCCAAGCTTTCTTT.

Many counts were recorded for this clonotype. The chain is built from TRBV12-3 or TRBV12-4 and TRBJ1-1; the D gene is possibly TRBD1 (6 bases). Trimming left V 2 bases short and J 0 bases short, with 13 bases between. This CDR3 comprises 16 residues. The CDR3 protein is CASSLPGARMNTEAFF. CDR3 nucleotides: TGTGCCAGCAGTTTACCAGGGGCGCGCATGAACACTGAAGCTTTCTTT.

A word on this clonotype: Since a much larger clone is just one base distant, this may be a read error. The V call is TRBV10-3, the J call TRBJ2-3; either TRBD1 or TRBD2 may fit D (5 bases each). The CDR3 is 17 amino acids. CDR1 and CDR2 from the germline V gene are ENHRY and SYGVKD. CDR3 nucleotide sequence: TGTGTCATCAGGACCTCTTCGAGGGGCGGTGAGACAGATACGCAGTATTTT. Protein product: CVIRTSSRGGETDTQYF.

CDR3 in amino acids: CASSLAWDRGPGTEAFF. The CDR3 DNA is TGTGCCAGCAGCTTGGCCTGGGACAGGGGGCCCGGGACTGAAGCTTTCTTT. This chain connects TRBV5-6 to TRBJ1-1, with 12 bases matching TRBD1. The germline CDR1 and CDR2 sequences are SGHDT and YYEEEE. The J segment lost 5 bases and the V segment lost 0 bases, leaving 8 bases of the junction unmatched. This CDR3 region has 17 residues.

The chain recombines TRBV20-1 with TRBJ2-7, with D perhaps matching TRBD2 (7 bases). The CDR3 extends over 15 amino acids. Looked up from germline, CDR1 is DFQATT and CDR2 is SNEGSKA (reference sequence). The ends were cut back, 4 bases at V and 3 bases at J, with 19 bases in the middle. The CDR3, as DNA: TGCAGTGCTATGGGGGTGGGGGGGGGCTTCTACGAGCAGTACTTC. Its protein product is CSAMGVGGGFYEQYF.

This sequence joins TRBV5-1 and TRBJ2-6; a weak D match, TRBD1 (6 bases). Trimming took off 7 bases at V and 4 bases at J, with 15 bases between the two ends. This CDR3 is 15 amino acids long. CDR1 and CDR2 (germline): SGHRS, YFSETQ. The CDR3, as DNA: TGCGCCAGCCGCCATCGGGACAAAGGGGCCAACGTCCTGACTTTC. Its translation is CASRHRDKGANVLTF.